The T cell receptor beta chain under discussion was sequenced for a study of PD-L1 blockade in urothelial cancer. Across the study: From 0 to 3 prior chemotherapy regimens had been given to the patients. There were a median of around 140,000 T cells in blood samples. At 3 weeks after treatment start (second dose) and again at 6 weeks, blood was analyzed.

As for time point: pretreatment peripheral blood. In the case of this clone: Antigen specificity is unknown.

Overall study findings and caveats: Durable-benefit cases showed more tumor-associated blood clone expansion at 3 weeks.

V lost 4 bases, J lost 4 bases, and 11 bases lay in between. CDR1 is SGHRS, CDR2 YFSETQ, per germline. The CDR3 length is 13 residues. TCRdb's table, derived via immunoSEQ multiplex PCR, lists solely in-frame clones and lacks some. The sample includes roughly 63,000 clones, around 81% of them seen just once. The rearrangement links TRBV5-1 to TRBJ1-1, with D perhaps matching TRBD1 (5 bases). This specimen was PBMCs, taken around atezolizumab (anti-PD-L1) treatment. This TCR was recovered from a man aged 65 to 79 with urothelial cancer. CDR3: CASSNRGGTEAFF. Written as DNA, the CDR3 is TGCGCCAGCAGCAATCGGGGGGGCACTGAAGCTTTCTTT.